This T cell receptor (beta chain) was documented in a study of identical twins. This clonotype was seen repeatedly, ten times or more. What it binds is not known. General study points: There is a chance that invariant MAIT and iNKT cells partially muddied zero-insertion analyses.

The germline V gene encodes CDR1 DFQATT and CDR2 SNEGSKA (reference sequence). This CDR3 has 14 amino acids. V lost 6 bases, J lost 1 base, and 14 bases lay in between. Addition of a universal primer site occurred through template switching, and cDNA carried unique molecular identifiers. TCRdb re-analysed the 5' RACE reads in MiXCR, keeping a single row per CDR3 protein. The table records around 140,000 distinct CDR3 sequences, under 4.5% of them present only once. The sample consisted of memory T cells sorted from blood. This chain uses TRBV20-1 with TRBJ2-3; D might be TRBD2 (6 bases). The TCR originated in a man between 18 and 29 years old in good health. CDR3 in DNA: TGCAGTGCGGCGGTGGCTAGCGGCACAGATACGCAGTATTTT. This translates into CSAAVASGTDTQYF.